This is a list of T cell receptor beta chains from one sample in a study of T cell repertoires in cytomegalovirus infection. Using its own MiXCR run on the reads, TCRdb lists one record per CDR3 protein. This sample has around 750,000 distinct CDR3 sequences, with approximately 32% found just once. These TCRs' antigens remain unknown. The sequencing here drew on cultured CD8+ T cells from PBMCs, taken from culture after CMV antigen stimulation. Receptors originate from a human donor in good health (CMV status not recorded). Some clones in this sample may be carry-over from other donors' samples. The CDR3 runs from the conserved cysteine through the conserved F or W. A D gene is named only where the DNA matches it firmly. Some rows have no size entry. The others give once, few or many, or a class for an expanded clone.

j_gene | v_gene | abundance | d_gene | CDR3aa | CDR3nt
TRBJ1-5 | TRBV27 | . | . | CAGSWGINQPQHF | TGTGCCGGCAGTTGGGGGATCAATCAGCCCCAGCATTTT
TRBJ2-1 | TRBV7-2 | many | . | CASSFSQGTGNEQFF | TGTGCCAGCAGCTTCAGCCAGGGAACTGGGAATGAGCAGTTCTTC
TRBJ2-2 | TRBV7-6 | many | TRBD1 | CASSFQTLRGQGFTGELFF | TGTGCCAGCAGCTTTCAAACCCTCCGGGGACAGGGGTTCACCGGGGAGCTGTTTTTT
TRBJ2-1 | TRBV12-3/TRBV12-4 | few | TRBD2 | CASSFTSGGAGEQFF | TGTGCCAGCAGCTTTACTAGCGGGGGGGCAGGTGAGCAGTTCTTC
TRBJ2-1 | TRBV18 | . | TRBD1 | CASSPPDRVREQFF | TGTGCCAGCTCACCACCCGACAGGGTACGGGAGCAGTTCTTC
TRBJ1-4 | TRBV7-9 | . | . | CASSLPRVDNEKLFF | TGTGCCAGCAGCTTACCGAGGGTAGATAATGAAAAACTGTTTTTT
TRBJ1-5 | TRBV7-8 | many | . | CASSFGRTSNQPQHF | TGTGCCAGCAGCTTTGGGCGGACTAGCAATCAGCCCCAGCATTTT
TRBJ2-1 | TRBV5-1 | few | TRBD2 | CASSLRPSGGAESSYNEQFF | TGCGCCAGCAGCTTGCGCCCTAGCGGGGGGGCCGAGAGCTCCTACAATGAGCAGTTCTTC
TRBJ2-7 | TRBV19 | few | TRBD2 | CASSRTSGGNHEQYF | TGTGCCAGTAGTAGGACTAGCGGGGGGAACCACGAGCAGTACTTC
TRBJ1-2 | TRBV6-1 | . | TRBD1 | CASTKRPDRGLNGYTF | TGTGCCAGCACCAAAAGACCGGACAGGGGGCTAAATGGCTACACCTTC
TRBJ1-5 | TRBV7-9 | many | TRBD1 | CASSRTGSSNQPQHF | TGTGCCAGCAGCCGGACAGGGTCCAGCAATCAGCCCCAGCATTTT
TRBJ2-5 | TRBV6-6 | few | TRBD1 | CASSLLRQGAQETQYF | TGTGCCAGCAGCCTTCTTCGACAGGGGGCACAAGAGACCCAGTACTTC
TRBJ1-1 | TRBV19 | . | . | CASSLHNTEAFF | TGTGCCAGTAGCTTACATAACACTGAAGCTTTCTTT
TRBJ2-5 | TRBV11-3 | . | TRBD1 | CASSTWTGAQETQYF | TGTGCCAGCAGCACATGGACAGGGGCGCAAGAGACCCAGTACTTC
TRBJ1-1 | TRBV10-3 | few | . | CAISDRDEAFF | TGTGCCATCAGTGACCGGGATGAAGCTTTCTTT
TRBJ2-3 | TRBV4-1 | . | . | CASSPKEGGRTDTQYF | TGCGCCAGCAGCCCGAAGGAGGGGGGGCGCACAGATACGCAGTATTTT
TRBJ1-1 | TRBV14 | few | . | CASSPRPSAGNTEAFF | TGTGCCAGCAGCCCGCGCCCTTCTGCGGGGAACACTGAAGCTTTCTTT
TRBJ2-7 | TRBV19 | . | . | CASSFTVESYEQYF | TGTGCCAGTAGTTTCACCGTTGAATCCTACGAGCAGTACTTC
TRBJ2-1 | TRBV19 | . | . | CASSTGRGVEQFF | TGTGCCAGTAGTACCGGGCGTGGGGTTGAGCAGTTCTTC
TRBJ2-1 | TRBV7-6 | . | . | CASSLPGGWSSYNEQFF | TGTGCCAGCAGCTTACCCGGGGGTTGGAGCTCCTACAATGAGCAGTTCTTC
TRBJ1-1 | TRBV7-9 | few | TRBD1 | CASRAPPTGGEAFF | TGTGCCAGCAGAGCGCCTCCGACAGGGGGTGAAGCTTTCTTT
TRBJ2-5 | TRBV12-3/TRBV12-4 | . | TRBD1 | CASSSDGDRGMGETQYF | TGTGCCAGCAGTTCGGACGGGGACAGGGGAATGGGGGAGACCCAGTACTTC
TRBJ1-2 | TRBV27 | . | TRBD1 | CASSLPGQGYTF | TGTGCCAGCAGTCTTCCGGGACAGGGCTACACCTTC
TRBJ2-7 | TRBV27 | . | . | CASSLSRGAWVYEQYF | TGTGCCAGCAGTTTATCACGGGGGGCTTGGGTGTACGAGCAGTACTTC
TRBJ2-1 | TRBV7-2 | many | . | CASSLEGWDEQFF | TGTGCCAGCAGCTTGGAGGGGTGGGATGAGCAGTTCTTC
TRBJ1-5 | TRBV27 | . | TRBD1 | CASSLATGPGAPNQPQHF | TGTGCCAGCAGTTTAGCGACAGGGCCGGGCGCCCCCAATCAGCCCCAGCATTTT
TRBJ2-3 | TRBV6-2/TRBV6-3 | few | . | CASSSDWNTDTQYF | TGTGCCAGCAGTTCGGACTGGAACACAGATACGCAGTATTTT
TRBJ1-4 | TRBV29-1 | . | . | CSVEVWGAEKLFF | TGCAGCGTTGAAGTATGGGGGGCTGAAAAACTGTTTTTT
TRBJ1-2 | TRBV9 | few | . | CASSGSAPDGPYGYTF | TGTGCCAGCAGCGGTAGTGCCCCGGACGGTCCCTATGGCTACACCTTC
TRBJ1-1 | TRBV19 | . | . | CASSFRGGVTEAFF | TGTGCCAGTAGTTTCAGGGGCGGTGTCACTGAAGCTTTCTTT
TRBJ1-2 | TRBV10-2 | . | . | CASSEVPIGGDGYTF | TGCGCCAGCAGTGAGGTCCCTATTGGAGGGGATGGCTACACCTTC
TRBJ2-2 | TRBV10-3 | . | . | CAISEGASTGELFF | TGTGCCATCAGTGAGGGGGCGAGCACCGGGGAGCTGTTTTTT
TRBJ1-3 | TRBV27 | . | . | CASRVGAHGNTIYF | TGTGCCAGCAGAGTAGGGGCGCATGGAAACACCATATATTTT
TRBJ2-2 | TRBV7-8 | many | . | CASSRYPDKRAGELFF | TGTGCCAGCAGCCGATATCCGGACAAACGAGCCGGGGAGCTGTTTTTT
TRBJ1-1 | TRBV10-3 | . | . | CAISESIEAFF | TGTGCCATCAGTGAGAGTATCGAAGCTTTCTTT
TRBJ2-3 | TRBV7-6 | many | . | CASSTGPSTDTQYF | TGTGCCAGTTCGACAGGTCCTAGCACAGATACGCAGTATTTT
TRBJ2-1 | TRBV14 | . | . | CASSQGRYNEQIF | TGTGCCAGCAGCCAAGGTCGTTACAATGAGCAGATCTTC
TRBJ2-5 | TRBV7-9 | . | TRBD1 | CASSRDRVGETQYF | TGTGCCAGCAGCCGGGACAGGGTTGGAGAGACCCAGTACTTC
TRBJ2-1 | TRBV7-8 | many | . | CASSLAGRSYNEQFF | TGTGCCAGCAGCTTAGCGGGCCGGAGCTACAATGAGCAGTTCTTC
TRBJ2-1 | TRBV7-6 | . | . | CASSHGGSPYNEQFF | TGTGCCAGCAGCCACGGGGGTTCTCCCTACAATGAGCAGTTCTTC
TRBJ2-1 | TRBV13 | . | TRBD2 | CASSLGTSGVDEQFF | TGTGCCAGCAGCTTAGGCACTAGCGGGGTCGATGAGCAGTTCTTC
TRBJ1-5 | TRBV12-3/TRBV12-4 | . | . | CASSPPGHGQPQHF | TGTGCCAGCAGCCCCCCGGGGCACGGTCAGCCCCAGCATTTT
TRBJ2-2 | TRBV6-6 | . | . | CASRDSWKDTGELFF | TGTGCCAGCAGGGATTCATGGAAGGACACCGGGGAGCTGTTTTTT
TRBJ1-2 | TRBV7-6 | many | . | CASSPSGGTFPNYGYTF | TGTGCCAGCAGCCCCTCGGGGGGCACCTTTCCGAACTATGGCTACACCTTC
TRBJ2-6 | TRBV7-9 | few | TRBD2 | CASSLPSGGYRSNVLTF | TGTGCCAGCAGCTTACCCAGCGGGGGATACCGGAGCAACGTCCTGACTTTC
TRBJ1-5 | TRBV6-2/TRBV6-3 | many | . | CASSHGFQGTGRPQHF | TGTGCCAGCAGCCACGGGTTCCAGGGGACTGGAAGGCCCCAGCATTTT
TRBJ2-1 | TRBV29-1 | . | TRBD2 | CSVEGVSGGYNEQFF | TGCAGCGTTGAAGGAGTTAGCGGGGGCTACAATGAGCAGTTCTTC
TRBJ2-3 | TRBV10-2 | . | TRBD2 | CASRQRGGRADTQYF | TGCGCCAGCAGACAGCGGGGGGGCCGGGCAGATACGCAGTATTTT
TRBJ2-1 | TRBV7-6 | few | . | CASSLALYGQFF | TGTGCCAGCAGCTTAGCGTTATACGGGCAGTTCTTC
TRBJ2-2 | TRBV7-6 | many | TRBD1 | CASSATQGPDTGELFF | TGTGCCAGCAGCGCGACACAGGGGCCGGACACCGGGGAGCTGTTTTTT
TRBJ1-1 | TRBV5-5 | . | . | CASSLTEYTEAFF | TGTGCCAGCAGCTTAACCGAATACACTGAAGCTTTCTTT
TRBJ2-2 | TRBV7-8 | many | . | CASSLALIDRFTGELFF | TGTGCCAGCAGCTTAGCGTTGATAGACAGATTCACCGGGGAGCTGTTTTTT
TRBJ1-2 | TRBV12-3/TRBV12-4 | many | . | CASSGDGPYYGYTF | TGTGCCAGCAGTGGGGACGGACCCTACTATGGCTACACCTTC
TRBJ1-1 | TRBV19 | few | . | CASTDLIGGGTVNTEAFF | TGTGCCAGTACCGATTTAATTGGAGGAGGGACTGTGAACACTGAAGCTTTCTTT
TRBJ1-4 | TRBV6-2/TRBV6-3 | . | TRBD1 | CASSYPRTGRNEKLFF | TGTGCCAGCAGTTATCCCCGGACAGGGCGCAATGAAAAACTGTTTTTT
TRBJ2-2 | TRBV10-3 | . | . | CAISESTGNTGELFF | TGTGCCATCAGTGAGTCCACCGGGAACACCGGGGAGCTGTTTTTT
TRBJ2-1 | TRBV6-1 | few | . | CASSPLSSPLDEQFF | TGTGCCAGCAGTCCCCTCTCCTCGCCCCTGGATGAGCAGTTCTTC
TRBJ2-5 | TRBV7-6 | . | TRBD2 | CASSHRGSGVVETQYF | TGTGCCAGCAGCCATAGGGGTAGCGGGGTTGTAGAGACCCAGTACTTC
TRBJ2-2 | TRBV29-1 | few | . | CSVPWGSGELFF | TGCAGCGTCCCTTGGGGAAGCGGGGAGCTGTTTTTT
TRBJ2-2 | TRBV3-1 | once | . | CASSPPEGGPTGELFF | TGTGCCAGCAGCCCTCCTGAGGGGGGCCCCACCGGGGAGCTGTTTTTT